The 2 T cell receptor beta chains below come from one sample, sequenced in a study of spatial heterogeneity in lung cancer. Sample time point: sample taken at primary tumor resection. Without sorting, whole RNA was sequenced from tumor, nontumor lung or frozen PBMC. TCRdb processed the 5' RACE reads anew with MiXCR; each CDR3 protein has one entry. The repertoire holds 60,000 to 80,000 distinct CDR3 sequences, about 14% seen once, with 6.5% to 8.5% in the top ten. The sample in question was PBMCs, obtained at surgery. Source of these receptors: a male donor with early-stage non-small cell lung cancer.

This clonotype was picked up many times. CDR3 coding DNA: TGTGCCAGCAGTTACCGTCTAGAAAAACTGTTTTTT. Amino acids: CASSYRLEKLFF. V gene TRBV6-6 combines with J gene TRBJ1-4; no clear D. In germline, CDR1 is MNHNY, CDR2 SVGAGI (reference sequence). The CDR3 contains 12 residues. The ends were cut back, 2 bases at V and 8 bases at J, with 6 bases in the middle.

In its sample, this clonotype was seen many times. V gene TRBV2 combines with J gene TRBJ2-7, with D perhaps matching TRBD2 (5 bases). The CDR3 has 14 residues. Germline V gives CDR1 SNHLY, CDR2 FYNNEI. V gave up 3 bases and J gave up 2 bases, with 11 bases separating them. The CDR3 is CASSDAGKAYEQYF. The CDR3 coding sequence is TGTGCCAGCAGTGATGCCGGGAAAGCCTACGAGCAGTACTTC. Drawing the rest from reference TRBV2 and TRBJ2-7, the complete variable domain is EPEVTQTPSHQVTQMGQEVILRCVPISNHLYFYWYRQILGQKVEFLVSFYNNEISEKSEIFDDQFSVERPDGSNFTLKIRSTKLEDSAMYFCASSDAGKAYEQYFGPGTRLTVT.